A selection of T cell receptor beta chains follows, all from one sample in a study of CD8 T cells in ankylosing spondylitis. TCRdb reprocessed the 5' RACE reads with MiXCR, giving one entry per CDR3 protein. The top ten hold approximately 15% of the sample, which has some 220,000 distinct CDR3 sequences, more than 5.5% seen once. Source material: blood, either unsorted or a sorted T cell fraction (not recorded which). The origin of the receptors is a male donor with ankylosing spondylitis. Both conserved end residues are part of each CDR3. Each record gives: J gene, clone size, D gene, V gene, CDR3 DNA, CDR3 protein. The D gene is left open where the match is weak. Not all rows give a size; the values are once, few, many and, for expanded clones, a class.

>TRBJ2-7|many|.|TRBV5-1
TGCGCCAGCAGCTTGTTTGCCAGCGGAGGCTACGAGCAGTACTTC
CASSLFASGGYEQYF
>TRBJ2-1|.|TRBD2|TRBV6-2/TRBV6-3
TGTGCCAGCAGTCCAATCGGGACTAGCGGGAGTGAAGTGAACAATGAGCAGTTCTTC
CASSPIGTSGSEVNNEQFF
>TRBJ2-7|many|.|TRBV27
TGTGCCAGCAGTCACCAACCCCAAAAGGAAATTTCCTACGAGCAGTACTTC
CASSHQPQKEISYEQYF
>TRBJ2-7|many|.|TRBV28
TGTGCCAGCAGTTTTATGACTTCCTACGAGCAGTACTTC
CASSFMTSYEQYF
>TRBJ1-1|many|.|TRBV7-9
TGTGCCAGCAGTCCAGGGAAAGCCTACACTGAAGCTTTCTTT
CASSPGKAYTEAFF
>TRBJ2-1|many|.|TRBV29-1
TGCAGCGTCGAAGGACAGCCATTCCACTACAATGAGCAGTTCTTC
CSVEGQPFHYNEQFF
>TRBJ1-5|.|.|TRBV15
TGTGCCACCAAAGCGGCCAGCATCAATCAGCCCCAGCATTTT
CATKAASINQPQHF
>TRBJ1-5|few|TRBD1|TRBV20-1
TGCAGTGCGCCGACAGGGGGCCGGGGTCAGCCCCAGCATTTT
CSAPTGGRGQPQHF
>TRBJ2-5|.|.|TRBV25-1
TGTGCCAGCAGTTGGGGACTGGCCATTCAAGAGACCCAGTACTTC
CASSWGLAIQETQYF
>TRBJ2-7|many|.|TRBV4-3
TGCGCCAGCAGCCAGACCCCGTGGGACTACGAGCAGTACTTC
CASSQTPWDYEQYF
>TRBJ2-3|many|TRBD2|TRBV12-3/TRBV12-4
TGTGCCAGCAGTTTCGGGATAGCGGGAGCCCCGTCGGATACGCAGTATTTT
CASSFGIAGAPSDTQYF
>TRBJ2-7|few|TRBD2|TRBV7-2
TGTGCCAGCAGCTCCGGACTAGCGGGAAACTACGAGCAGTACTTC
CASSSGLAGNYEQYF
>TRBJ1-4|many|.|TRBV28
TGTGCCAGCAGTCCTCCGGGGACGCGCCCGAACACTAATGAAAAACTGTTTTTT
CASSPPGTRPNTNEKLFF
>TRBJ2-1|few|.|TRBV7-9
TGTGCCAGCAGCTCAGGGTCCCATCACCCCTACAATGAGCAGTTCTTC
CASSSGSHHPYNEQFF
>TRBJ2-1|many|TRBD2|TRBV7-9
TGTGCCAGCAGCAGGGGACTAGCGGGGTCTCTCTACAATGAGCAGTTCTTC
CASSRGLAGSLYNEQFF
>TRBJ2-7|many|.|TRBV20-1
TGCAGTGCTAGATCCTACGGCCCACGAACCTACGAGCAGTACTTC
CSARSYGPRTYEQYF
>TRBJ1-1|.|.|TRBV6-5
TGTGCCAGCAGTTACTACAGGGTCCTGAACACTGAAGCTTTCTTT
CASSYYRVLNTEAFF
>TRBJ2-1|many|.|TRBV19
TGTGCCAGTAGTATCTGGCTAGCCAATGAGCAGTTCTTC
CASSIWLANEQFF
>TRBJ1-2|few|.|TRBV5-5
TGTGCCAGCAGCTTGACGAGGACGGGCGACACCTTC
CASSLTRTGDTF
>TRBJ1-2|many|.|TRBV6-2/TRBV6-3
TGTGCCAGCAGACCAGGGAATTCGAACTATGGCTACACCTTC
CASRPGNSNYGYTF
>TRBJ1-1|many|.|TRBV7-9
TGTGCCAGCAGCACCCGGGGAAGAGGGGCTTTCTTT
CASSTRGRGAFF
>TRBJ1-2|many|.|TRBV6-1
TGTGCCAGCAGCCCCAACAGTTTCTATGGCTACACCTTC
CASSPNSFYGYTF
>TRBJ2-7|many|.|TRBV27
TGTGCCAGCAGTTTGGCAGGGACTGTGCAGTACTTC
CASSLAGTVQYF
>TRBJ1-5|few|.|TRBV10-3
TGTGCCATCAGTGGGGACAATAGCAATCAGCCCCAGCATTTT
CAISGDNSNQPQHF
>TRBJ2-2|many|.|TRBV9
TGCGCCAGCAGCCTACGCACCGGGGAGCTGTTTTTT
CASSLRTGELFF
>TRBJ2-3|few|.|TRBV21-1
TGTGCCAGCAGCAACCGTGGGACAGCGGGTCAGTATTTT
CASSNRGTAGQYF
>TRBJ2-1|.|.|TRBV29-1
TGCAGCGTTAACTCCTACAATGAGCAGTTCTTC
CSVNSYNEQFF
>TRBJ2-1|many|TRBD2|TRBV6-2/TRBV6-3
TGTGCCAGCAGTTACGGGACTAGCGGGAGCAATGAGCAGTTCTTC
CASSYGTSGSNEQFF
>TRBJ2-2|few|.|TRBV5-6
TGTGCCAGCAGCTTGGTCGGCCCTGGCGGGGAGCTGTTTTTT
CASSLVGPGGELFF
>TRBJ2-2|many|.|TRBV20-1
TGCAGTGCCACCTCCTCCGGAAGGCGATACACCGGGGAGCTGTTTTTT
CSATSSGRRYTGELFF
>TRBJ2-3|many|TRBD2|TRBV6-5
TGTGCCAGCAGTTACTCGAGACTAGCGGGCACAGATACGCAGTATTTT
CASSYSRLAGTDTQYF
>TRBJ2-3|few|.|TRBV9
TGTGCCAGCAGCGAGGGGGATCACCCTTATCTAGATACGCAGTATTTT
CASSEGDHPYLDTQYF
>TRBJ1-2|.|TRBD1|TRBV7-9
TGTGCCAGCAGCTGGGGACAGGTCTACTATGGCTACACCTTC
CASSWGQVYYGYTF
>TRBJ2-1|.|TRBD2|TRBV2
TGTGCCAGCACCGGACTAGCGGGAGGGCCTGAGCAGTTCTTC
CASTGLAGGPEQFF
>TRBJ1-2|.|.|TRBV20-1
TGCAGTGCTAAGATGGGCGCAGACGCATCTAACTATGGCTACACCTTC
CSAKMGADASNYGYTF
>TRBJ2-7|many|TRBD1|TRBV20-1
TGCAGTGCTAGGGAAACAGGGGCCTACGAGCAGTACTTC
CSARETGAYEQYF
>TRBJ2-3|many|.|TRBV9
TGTGCCAGCAGCGTAGTAACAGATACGCAGTATTTT
CASSVVTDTQYF
>TRBJ2-3|.|.|TRBV12-3/TRBV12-4
TGTGCCAGCAGTTTTTTAATCCGCGATACGCAGTATTTT
CASSFLIRDTQYF
>TRBJ2-7|many|.|TRBV12-3/TRBV12-4
TGTGCCAGCAGTTGGGCGGAGACCTACGAGCAGTACTTC
CASSWAETYEQYF
>TRBJ2-2|few|.|TRBV4-3
TGCGCCAGCGCTCCGGGACAAAACACCGGGGAGCTGTTTTTT
CASAPGQNTGELFF
>TRBJ2-3|many|.|TRBV10-3
TGTGCCATCAGACTTCCCGGACTCAGCACAGATACGCAGTATTTT
CAIRLPGLSTDTQYF
>TRBJ2-5|many|TRBD2|TRBV3-1
TGTGCCAGCAGCCAAGGAAGCGGGGATCAAGAGACCCAGTACTTC
CASSQGSGDQETQYF
>TRBJ2-1|many|.|TRBV4-2
TGTGCCAGCAGCCAAGCACTCGCGGGACTTCAGTTCTTC
CASSQALAGLQFF
>TRBJ2-3|many|.|TRBV5-1
TGCGCCAGCAGCCATGGCCCGGGCAGATGGTATTTT
CASSHGPGRWYF
>TRBJ1-1|.|.|TRBV4-3
TGCGCCAGCAGCCCTAGGACGGACACTGAAGCTTTCTTT
CASSPRTDTEAFF
>TRBJ2-7|many|TRBD1|TRBV7-2
TGTGCCAGCAGCTTCGCAGGGGGTAGCTACGAGCAGTACTTC
CASSFAGGSYEQYF
>TRBJ2-1|many|.|TRBV7-9
TGTGCCAGCAGCTTAATCAATGAGCAGTTCTTC
CASSLINEQFF